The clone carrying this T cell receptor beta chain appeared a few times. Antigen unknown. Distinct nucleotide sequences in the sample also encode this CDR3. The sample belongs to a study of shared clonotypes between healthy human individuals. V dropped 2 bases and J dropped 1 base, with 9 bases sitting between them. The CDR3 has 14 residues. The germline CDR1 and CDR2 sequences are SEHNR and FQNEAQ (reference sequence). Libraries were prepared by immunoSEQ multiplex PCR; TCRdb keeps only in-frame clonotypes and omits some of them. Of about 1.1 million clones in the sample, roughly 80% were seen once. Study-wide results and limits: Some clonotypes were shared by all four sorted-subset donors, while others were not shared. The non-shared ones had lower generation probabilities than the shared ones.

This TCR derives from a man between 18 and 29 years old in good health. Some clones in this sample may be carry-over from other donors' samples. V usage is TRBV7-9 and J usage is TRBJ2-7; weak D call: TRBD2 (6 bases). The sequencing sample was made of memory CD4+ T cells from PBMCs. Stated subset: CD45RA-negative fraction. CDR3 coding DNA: TGTGCCAGCAGCTTATTCGGGAGTTCCTACGAGCAGTACTTC. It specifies CASSLFGSSYEQYF.